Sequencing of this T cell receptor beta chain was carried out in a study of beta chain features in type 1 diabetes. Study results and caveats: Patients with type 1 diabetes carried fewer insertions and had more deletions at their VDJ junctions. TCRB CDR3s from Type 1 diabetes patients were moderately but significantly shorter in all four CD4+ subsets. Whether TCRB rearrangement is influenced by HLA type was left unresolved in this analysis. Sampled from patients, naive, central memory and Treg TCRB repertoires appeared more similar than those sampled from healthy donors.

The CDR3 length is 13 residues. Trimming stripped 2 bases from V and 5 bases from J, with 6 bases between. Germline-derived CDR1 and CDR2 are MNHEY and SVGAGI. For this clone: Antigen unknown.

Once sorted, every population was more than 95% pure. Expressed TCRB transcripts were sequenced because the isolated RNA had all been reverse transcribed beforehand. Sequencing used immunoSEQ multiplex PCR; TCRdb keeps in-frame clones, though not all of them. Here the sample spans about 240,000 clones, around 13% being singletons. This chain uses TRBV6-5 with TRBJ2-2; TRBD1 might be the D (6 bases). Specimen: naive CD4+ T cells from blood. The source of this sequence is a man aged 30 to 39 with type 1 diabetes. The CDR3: CASSYTGTGELFF. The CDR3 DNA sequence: TGTGCCAGCAGTTACACAGGGACCGGGGAGCTGTTTTTT.